Below, 14 T cell receptor beta chains from the same sample are listed, as sequenced in a study of OX40 agonist ivuxolimab in advanced cancers. Library method: the immunoSEQ multiplex PCR assay. TCRdb obtained this table from immuneACCESS and retained in-frame rearrangements with V and J assigned. These tables miss some clones; where compared with another copy, unresolved V genes account for less than half of the shortfall, and the remainder is unexplained. This sample has approximately 91,000 clones in its table, and 80% to 90% of those were observed once. The biggest ten clones account for under 2% of the sample. The sample consisted of CD4+ or CD8+ T cells sorted from blood, taken in a trial of the OX40 agonist ivuxolimab. These receptors originate from an adult with an advanced solid tumor such as melanoma, head and neck, liver or kidney cancer.

The rearrangement links TRBV6-5 to TRBJ1-2; TRBD1 matches 9 bases. From germline, CDR1 is MNHEY and CDR2 SVGAGI. V gave up 5 bases and J gave up 2 bases; unmatched junction bases: 6. The CDR3 covers 15 residues. The CDR3, as DNA: TGTGCCAGCAGTCTCGACAGGGGGGAGAACTATGGCTACACCTTC. This sequence encodes CASSLDRGENYGYTF.

The chain has TRBV6-5 and TRBJ2-2; no clear D gene. The length of the CDR3 is 11 residues. V was cut by 7 bases and J by 7 bases, with 7 bases left in between. Germline V gives CDR1 MNHEY, CDR2 SVGAGI. The CDR3 nucleotides are TGTGCCAGCACAGAGCACGGGGAGCTGTTTTTT. It is translated as CASTEHGELFF.

The gene calls are TRBV30 and TRBJ2-1; tentative D call: TRBD1 (6 bases). CDR1 and CDR2 (germline): GTSNPN, SVGIG (reference sequence). The V gene lost 5 bases and the J gene lost 1 base, with 15 bases spanning the gap. CDR3 length equals 15 residues. CDR3 region: CAWDQGITSYNEQFF. As DNA, the CDR3 is TGTGCCTGGGACCAGGGGATTACATCCTACAATGAGCAGTTCTTC.

The chain couples TRBV7-2 to TRBJ1-2; 10 nucleotides align to TRBD1. V dropped 1 base and J dropped 7; count of bases not matched to a gene: 6. The CDR3 sequence is 15 residues long. In germline, CDR1 is SGHTA, CDR2 FQGNSA. The CDR3 region is CASSLVGTGASGYTF. CDR3 sequence (DNA): TGTGCCAGCAGCTTAGTAGGGACAGGGGCCAGTGGCTACACCTTC.

This clone was seen a few times. As DNA, the CDR3 is TGTGCCAGCAGCTTAATAGGGCAAGGGGATGAAAAACTGTTTTTT. This translates into CASSLIGQGDEKLFF. The V call is TRBV5-4, the J call TRBJ1-4; TRBD1 might be the D (5 bases). Germline V CDR1 and CDR2: SGHNT, YYREEE (reference sequence). The CDR3 runs to 15 residues. V was trimmed by 2 bases and J by 6 bases, leaving 14 bases between them.

The chain combines TRBV6-5 with TRBJ2-3, with D tentatively TRBD1 (6 bases). CDR3 length: 13 amino acids. The germline V and J ends were trimmed by 7 bases and 3 bases, with 11 bases remaining between them. CDR1 and CDR2 from the germline V gene are MNHEY and SVGAGI. The CDR3 loop is CASKDTGTDTQYF. The CDR3 nucleotides are TGTGCCAGCAAAGATACAGGGACAGATACGCAGTATTTT.

This chain connects TRBV29-1 to TRBJ2-1; D is unclear. The germline V and J ends were trimmed by 5 bases and 8 bases, with 10 bases remaining between them. Germline V gene lookup returns CDR1 SQVTM and CDR2 ANQGSEA. The CDR3 extends over 11 amino acids. The CDR3 bases are TGCAGCGTTCGGCCGGATGATGAGCAGTTCTTC. Translated, it gives CSVRPDDEQFF.

The genes are TRBV18 and TRBJ1-3; maybe TRBD1 (5 bases). The CDR3 sequence is 15 residues long. V lost 8 bases, J lost 0 bases, and 14 bases lay in between. Germline CDR1 is KGHSH and CDR2 is LQKENI. CDR3: CASIQQANSGNTIYF. CDR3 in DNA: TGTGCCAGCATACAACAGGCGAACTCTGGAAACACCATATATTTT.

V and J are TRBV27 and TRBJ2-5; D is tentatively TRBD1 or TRBD2 (7 bases each). The CDR3 consists of 15 residues. With 5 bases removed from V and 4 bases from J, the gap between germline ends came to 17 bases. Germline lookup yields CDR1 MNHEY and CDR2 SMNVEV (reference sequence). Here the CDR3 reads CASSPNRGGVETQYF. CDR3 sequence (DNA): TGTGCCAGCAGTCCCAACAGGGGAGGGGTAGAGACCCAGTACTTC.

The V call is TRBV27, the J call TRBJ2-3; D is uncertain. V lost 6 bases and J 6 bases, leaving 10 bases between the germline ends. The CDR3 has 12 amino acids. Germline V lookup: CDR1 MNHEY, CDR2 SMNVEV (reference sequence). CDR3 nucleotide sequence: TGTGCCAGCAGCCTCTCCCGGGATACGCAGTATTTT. Its protein product is CASSLSRDTQYF.

The J gene is TRBJ2-7, the V gene TRBV29-1, with 7 positions matching TRBD2. Germline lookup yields CDR1 SQVTM and CDR2 ANQGSEA. The V segment lost 6 bases and the J segment 5 bases; nucleotides outside the gene matches: 10. CDR3 length: 13 residues. CDR3 sequence (DNA): TGCAGCGTGGCGGGGGTCTTGATCGACGAGCAGTACTTC. Amino acid sequence: CSVAGVLIDEQYF.

This chain links TRBV5-1 with TRBJ2-7, with TRBD1 matching over 10 bases. Germline-derived CDR1 and CDR2 are SGHRS and YFSETQ. V was clipped by 4 bases and J by 0 bases; unmatched bases: 7. The CDR3 length is 16 residues. The CDR3 spells CASSRGTGANSYEQYF. The CDR3 DNA sequence: TGCGCCAGCAGCCGCGGGACAGGGGCCAACTCCTACGAGCAGTACTTC.

In its sample, this clone was seen once. The V gene is TRBV7-9, the J gene TRBJ1-2; 7 bases agree with TRBD1. Per germline, CDR1 SEHNR and CDR2 FQNEAQ (reference sequence). The V segment lost 5 bases and the J segment 0 bases; nucleotides outside the gene matches: 6. The CDR3 contains 15 residues. This CDR3 reads CASSPRTGTNYGYTF. The CDR3 nucleotides read TGTGCCAGCAGCCCGCGGACAGGAACTAACTATGGCTACACCTTC.

This clone has only a few counts. The chain uses TRBV5-4 and TRBJ1-2; 7 nucleotides match TRBD1. V was clipped by 0 bases and J by 7 bases; unmatched bases: 6. Looked up from germline, CDR1 is SGHNT and CDR2 is YYREEE (reference sequence). CDR3 length: 14 amino acids. The DNA for the CDR3 is TGTGCCAGCAGCTTGGATGCCAGGGGGATTGGCTACACCTTC. Translating gives CASSLDARGIGYTF.